Listed below are T cell receptor beta chains from one sample, sequenced in a study of CD8+CD57+ T cells in acquired aplastic anemia. TCRdb recomputed calls from the reads with MiXCR, one row per CDR3 protein. The table includes some 160,000 distinct CDR3 sequences, less than 50% detected once. The sample consisted of sorted CD4+, CD8+, or CD8+CD57+ T cells (not recorded which) from PBMCs. These receptors came from a human donor with aplastic anemia. Both conserved end residues are part of each CDR3. The D gene is left open where the match is weak. Clone size is stated in some rows and not others, as once, few, many or a class when expanded.

v_call: TRBV6-5
d_call: -
j_call: TRBJ2-5
clone_size: -
cdr3_aa: CAGSYTGPRGTQYF
cdr3_nt: TGTGCCGGCAGTTACACGGGACCGCGGGGGACCCAGTACTTC

v_call: TRBV10-1
d_call: -
j_call: TRBJ2-7
clone_size: -
cdr3_aa: CASRGYEQYF
cdr3_nt: TGTGCCAGCCGGGGTTATGAGCAGTACTTC

v_call: TRBV6-1
d_call: TRBD2
j_call: TRBJ2-2
clone_size: -
cdr3_aa: CASSERGGANTGELFF
cdr3_nt: TGTGCCAGCAGTGAACGGGGGGGGGCAAACACCGGGGAGCTGTTTTTT

v_call: TRBV10-3
d_call: -
j_call: TRBJ2-1
clone_size: -
cdr3_aa: CAISEWSNEQFF
cdr3_nt: TGTGCCATCAGTGAGTGGAGCAATGAGCAGTTCTTC

v_call: TRBV7-8
d_call: TRBD1
j_call: TRBJ2-7
clone_size: -
cdr3_aa: CASSSDRVAEQYF
cdr3_nt: TGTGCCAGCAGCTCTGACAGGGTAGCCGAGCAGTACTTC

v_call: TRBV7-9
d_call: -
j_call: TRBJ1-3
clone_size: many
cdr3_aa: CASSTLQGSGNTIYF
cdr3_nt: TGTGCCAGCAGCACCTTACAGGGATCTGGAAACACCATATATTTT

v_call: TRBV27
d_call: TRBD1
j_call: TRBJ1-6
clone_size: many
cdr3_aa: CASSAETGISPLHF
cdr3_nt: TGTGCCAGCAGTGCGGAGACAGGGATCTCACCCCTCCACTTT

v_call: TRBV4-2
d_call: TRBD2
j_call: TRBJ2-1
clone_size: -
cdr3_aa: CASSQAAGGSYNGQFF
cdr3_nt: TGTGCCAGCAGCCAAGCGGCGGGAGGGAGCTACAATGGGCAGTTCTTC

v_call: TRBV6-2/TRBV6-3
d_call: TRBD1
j_call: TRBJ1-6
clone_size: many
cdr3_aa: CASYSGTANSPLHF
cdr3_nt: TGTGCCTCCTACTCCGGGACAGCAAATTCACCCCTCCACTTT

v_call: TRBV20-1
d_call: TRBD2
j_call: TRBJ2-5
clone_size: -
cdr3_aa: CSASQGLGGQETQYF
cdr3_nt: TGCAGTGCTAGTCAGGGCCTGGGGGGGCAAGAGACCCAGTACTTC

v_call: TRBV9
d_call: -
j_call: TRBJ1-3
clone_size: -
cdr3_aa: CASSSMGGAGNTIYF
cdr3_nt: TGTGCCAGCAGCTCCATGGGGGGCGCCGGAAACACCATATATTTT

v_call: TRBV5-8
d_call: -
j_call: TRBJ2-6
clone_size: many
cdr3_aa: CASSLASGVGANVLTF
cdr3_nt: TGTGCCAGCAGCTTGGCATCAGGGGTAGGGGCCAACGTCCTGACTTTC

v_call: TRBV12-3/TRBV12-4
d_call: -
j_call: TRBJ1-4
clone_size: many
cdr3_aa: CASSFQARGGEKLFF
cdr3_nt: TGTGCCAGCAGTTTTCAGGCTCGAGGTGGTGAAAAACTGTTTTTT